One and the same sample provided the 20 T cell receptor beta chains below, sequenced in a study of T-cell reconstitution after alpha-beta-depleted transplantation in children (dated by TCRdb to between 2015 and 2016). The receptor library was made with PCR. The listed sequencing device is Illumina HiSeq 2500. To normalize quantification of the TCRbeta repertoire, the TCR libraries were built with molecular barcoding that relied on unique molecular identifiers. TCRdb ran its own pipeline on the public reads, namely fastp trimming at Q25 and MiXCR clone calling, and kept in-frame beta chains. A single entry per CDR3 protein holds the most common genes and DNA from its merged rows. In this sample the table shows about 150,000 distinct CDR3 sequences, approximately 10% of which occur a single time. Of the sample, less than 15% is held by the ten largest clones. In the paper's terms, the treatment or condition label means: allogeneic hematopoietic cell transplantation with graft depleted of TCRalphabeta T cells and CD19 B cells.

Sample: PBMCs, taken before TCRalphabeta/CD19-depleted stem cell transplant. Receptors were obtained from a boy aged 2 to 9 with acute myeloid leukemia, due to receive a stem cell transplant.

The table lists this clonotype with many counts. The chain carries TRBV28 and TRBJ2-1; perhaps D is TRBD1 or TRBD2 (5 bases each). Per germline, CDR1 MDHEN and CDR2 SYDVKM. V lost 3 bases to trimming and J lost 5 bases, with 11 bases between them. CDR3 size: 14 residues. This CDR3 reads CASSFWGLNNEQFF. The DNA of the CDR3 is TGTGCCAGCAGTTTCTGGGGGTTAAACAATGAGCAGTTCTTC.

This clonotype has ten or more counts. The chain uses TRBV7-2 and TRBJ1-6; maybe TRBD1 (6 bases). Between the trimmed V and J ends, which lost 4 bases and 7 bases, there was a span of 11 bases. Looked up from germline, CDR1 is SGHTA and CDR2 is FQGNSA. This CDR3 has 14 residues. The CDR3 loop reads CASSSQGTNSPLHF. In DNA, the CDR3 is TGTGCCAGCAGCTCACAGGGAACGAATTCACCCCTCCACTTT.

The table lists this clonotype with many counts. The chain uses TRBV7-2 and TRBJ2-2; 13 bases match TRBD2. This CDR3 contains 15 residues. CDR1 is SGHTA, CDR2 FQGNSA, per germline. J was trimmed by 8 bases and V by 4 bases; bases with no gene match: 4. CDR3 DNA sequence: TGTGCCAGCAGCTCCGGACTAGCGGGGGAAGGGGAGCTGTTTTTT. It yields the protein CASSSGLAGEGELFF.

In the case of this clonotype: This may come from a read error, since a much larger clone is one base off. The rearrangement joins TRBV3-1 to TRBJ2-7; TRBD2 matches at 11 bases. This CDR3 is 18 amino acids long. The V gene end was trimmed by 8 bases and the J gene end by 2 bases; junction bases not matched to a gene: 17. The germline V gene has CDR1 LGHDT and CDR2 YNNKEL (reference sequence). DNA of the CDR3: TGTGCCAGCTGCCTTTATTCACTAGCGGGAGTGGAGCCCTACGAGCAGTACTTC. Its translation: CASCLYSLAGVEPYEQYF.

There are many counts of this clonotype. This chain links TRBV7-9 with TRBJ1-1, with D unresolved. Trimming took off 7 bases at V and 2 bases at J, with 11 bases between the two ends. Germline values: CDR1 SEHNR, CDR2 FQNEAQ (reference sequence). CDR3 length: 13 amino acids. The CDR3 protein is CASNHTVNTEAFF. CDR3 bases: TGTGCCAGCAACCATACAGTTAACACTGAAGCTTTCTTT.

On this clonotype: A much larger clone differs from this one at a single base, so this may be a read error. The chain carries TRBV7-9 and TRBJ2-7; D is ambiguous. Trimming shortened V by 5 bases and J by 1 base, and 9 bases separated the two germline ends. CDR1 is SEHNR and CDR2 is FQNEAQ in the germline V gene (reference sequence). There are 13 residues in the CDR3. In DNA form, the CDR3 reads TGTGCCAGCAGCAAGGTCAGTTCCTACGAGCAGTACTTC. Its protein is CASSKVSSYEQYF. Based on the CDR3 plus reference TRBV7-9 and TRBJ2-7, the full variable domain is DTGVSQNPRHKITKRGQNVTFRCDPISEHNRLYWYRQTLGQGPEFLTYFQNEAQLEKSRLLSDRFSAERPKGSFSTLEIQRTEQGDSAMYLCASSKVSSYEQYFGPGTRLTVT.

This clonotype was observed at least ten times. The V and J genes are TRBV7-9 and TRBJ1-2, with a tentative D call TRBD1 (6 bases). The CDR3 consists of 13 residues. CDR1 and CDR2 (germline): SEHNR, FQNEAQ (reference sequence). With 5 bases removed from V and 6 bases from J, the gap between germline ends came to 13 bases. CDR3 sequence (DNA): TGTGCCAGCAGCCGATGGGGGGGCGATGGCTACACCTTC. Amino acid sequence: CASSRWGGDGYTF. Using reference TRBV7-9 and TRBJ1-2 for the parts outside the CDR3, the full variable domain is DTGVSQNPRHKITKRGQNVTFRCDPISEHNRLYWYRQTLGQGPEFLTYFQNEAQLEKSRLLSDRFSAERPKGSFSTLEIQRTEQGDSAMYLCASSRWGGDGYTFGSGTRLTVV.

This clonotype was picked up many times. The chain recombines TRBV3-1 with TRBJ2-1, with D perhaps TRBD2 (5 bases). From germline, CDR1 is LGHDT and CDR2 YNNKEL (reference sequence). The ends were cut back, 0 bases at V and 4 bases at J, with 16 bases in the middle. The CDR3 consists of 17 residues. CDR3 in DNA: TGTGCCAGCAGCCAAGACAAGAGCGGTGTTCGGTACAATGAGCAGTTCTTC. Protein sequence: CASSQDKSGVRYNEQFF.

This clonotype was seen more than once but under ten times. CDR3 sequence reads: CASSPRTGGSYGYTF. For the CDR3, the DNA is TGTGCCAGCAGCCCTAGGACAGGGGGGAGCTATGGCTACACCTTC. The chain combines TRBV7-8 with TRBJ1-2, with 10 bases aligning to TRBD1. Losses at the gene ends were 5 bases for V and 4 bases for J; bases not matched to a gene: 7. Germline V CDR1 and CDR2: SGHVS, FQNEAQ. The CDR3 extends over 15 amino acids.

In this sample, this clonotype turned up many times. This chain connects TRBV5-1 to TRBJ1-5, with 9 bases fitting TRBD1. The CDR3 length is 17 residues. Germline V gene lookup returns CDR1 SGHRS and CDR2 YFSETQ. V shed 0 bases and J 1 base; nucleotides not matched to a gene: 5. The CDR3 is CASSLGTGAGSNQPQHF. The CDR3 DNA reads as TGCGCCAGCAGCTTGGGGACAGGGGCAGGGAGCAATCAGCCCCAGCATTTT.

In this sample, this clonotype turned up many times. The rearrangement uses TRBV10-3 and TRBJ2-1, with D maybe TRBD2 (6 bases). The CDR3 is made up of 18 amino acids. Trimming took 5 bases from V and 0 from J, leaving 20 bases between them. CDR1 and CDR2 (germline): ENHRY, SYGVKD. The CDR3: CAISHPLSVADSYNEQFF. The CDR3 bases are TGTGCCATCAGTCACCCCCTAAGCGTAGCGGACTCCTACAATGAGCAGTTCTTC.

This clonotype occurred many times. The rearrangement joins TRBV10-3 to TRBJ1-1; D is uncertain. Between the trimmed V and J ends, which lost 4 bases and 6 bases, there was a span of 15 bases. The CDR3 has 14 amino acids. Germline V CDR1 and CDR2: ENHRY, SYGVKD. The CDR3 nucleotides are TGTGCCATCAGTGTTAAGGGTCCGGGGTCTGAAGCTTTCTTT. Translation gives CAISVKGPGSEAFF.

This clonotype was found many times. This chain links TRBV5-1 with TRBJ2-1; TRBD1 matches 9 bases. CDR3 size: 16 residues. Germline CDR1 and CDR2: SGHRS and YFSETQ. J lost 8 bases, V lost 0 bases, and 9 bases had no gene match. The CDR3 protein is CASSLALTGGLDEQFF. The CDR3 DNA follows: TGCGCCAGCAGCTTGGCATTGACAGGGGGACTCGATGAGCAGTTCTTC.

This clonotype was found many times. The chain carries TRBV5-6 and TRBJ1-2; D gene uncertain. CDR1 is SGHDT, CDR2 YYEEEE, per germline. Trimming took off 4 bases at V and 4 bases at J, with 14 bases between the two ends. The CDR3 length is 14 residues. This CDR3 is CASSQRVGSYGYTF. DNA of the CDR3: TGTGCCAGCAGCCAAAGGGTCGGAAGCTATGGCTACACCTTC. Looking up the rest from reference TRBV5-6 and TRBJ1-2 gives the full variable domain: DAGVTQSPTHLIKTRGQQVTLRCSPKSGHDTVSWYQQALGQGPQFIFQYYEEEERQRGNFPDRFSGHQFPNYSSELNVNALLLGDSALYLCASSQRVGSYGYTFGSGTRLTVV.

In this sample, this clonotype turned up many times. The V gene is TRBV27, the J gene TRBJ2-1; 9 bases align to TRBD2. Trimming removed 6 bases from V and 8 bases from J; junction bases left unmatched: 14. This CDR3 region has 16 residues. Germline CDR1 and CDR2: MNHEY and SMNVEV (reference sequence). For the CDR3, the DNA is TGTGCCAGCAGGCCTGGTAGCGGGAGCAAACTTCATGAGCAGTTCTTC. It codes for CASRPGSGSKLHEQFF.

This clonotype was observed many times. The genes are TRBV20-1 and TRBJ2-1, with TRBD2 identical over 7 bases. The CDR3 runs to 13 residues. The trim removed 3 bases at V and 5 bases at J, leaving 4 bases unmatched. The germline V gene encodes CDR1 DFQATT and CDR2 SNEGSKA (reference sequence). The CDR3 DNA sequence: TGCAGTGCTAGTCGGACTAGGGACAATGAGCAGTTCTTC. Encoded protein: CSASRTRDNEQFF.

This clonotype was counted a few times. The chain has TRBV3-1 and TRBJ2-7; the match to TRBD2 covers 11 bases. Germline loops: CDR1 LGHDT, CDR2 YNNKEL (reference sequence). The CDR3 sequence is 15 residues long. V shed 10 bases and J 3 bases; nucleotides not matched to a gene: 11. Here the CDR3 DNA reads TGTGCCACCTGCCCCGGACTAGCGGGCCTCTACGAGCAGTACTTC. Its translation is CATCPGLAGLYEQYF.

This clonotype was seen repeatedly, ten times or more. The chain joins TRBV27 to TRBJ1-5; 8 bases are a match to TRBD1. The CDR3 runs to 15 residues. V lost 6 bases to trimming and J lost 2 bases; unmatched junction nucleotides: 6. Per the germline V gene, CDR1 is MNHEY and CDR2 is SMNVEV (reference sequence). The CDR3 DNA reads TGTGCCAGCAGACCCGGGACAGGAGGCAATCAGCCCCAGCATTTT. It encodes CASRPGTGGNQPQHF.

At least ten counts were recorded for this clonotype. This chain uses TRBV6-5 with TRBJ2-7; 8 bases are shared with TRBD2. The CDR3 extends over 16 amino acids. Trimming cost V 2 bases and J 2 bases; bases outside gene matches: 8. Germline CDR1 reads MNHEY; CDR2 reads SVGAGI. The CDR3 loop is CASSYGSGGSTYEQYV. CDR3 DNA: TGTGCCAGCAGTTACGGGTCGGGGGGGTCAACCTACGAGCAGTACGTC.

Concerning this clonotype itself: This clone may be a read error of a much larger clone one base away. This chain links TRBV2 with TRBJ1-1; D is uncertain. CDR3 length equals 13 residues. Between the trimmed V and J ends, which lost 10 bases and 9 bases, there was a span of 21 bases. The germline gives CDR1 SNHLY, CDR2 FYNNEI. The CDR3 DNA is TGTGCCATCGGAGGACGGGAGGCCGGTCAAGCTTTCTTT. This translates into CAIGGREAGQAFF. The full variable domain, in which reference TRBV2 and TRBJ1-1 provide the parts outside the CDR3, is EPEVTQTPSHQVTQMGQEVILRCVPISNHLYFYWYRQILGQKVEFLVSFYNNEISEKSEIFDDQFSVERPDGSNFTLKIRSTKLEDSAMYFCAIGGREAGQAFFGQGTRLTVV.